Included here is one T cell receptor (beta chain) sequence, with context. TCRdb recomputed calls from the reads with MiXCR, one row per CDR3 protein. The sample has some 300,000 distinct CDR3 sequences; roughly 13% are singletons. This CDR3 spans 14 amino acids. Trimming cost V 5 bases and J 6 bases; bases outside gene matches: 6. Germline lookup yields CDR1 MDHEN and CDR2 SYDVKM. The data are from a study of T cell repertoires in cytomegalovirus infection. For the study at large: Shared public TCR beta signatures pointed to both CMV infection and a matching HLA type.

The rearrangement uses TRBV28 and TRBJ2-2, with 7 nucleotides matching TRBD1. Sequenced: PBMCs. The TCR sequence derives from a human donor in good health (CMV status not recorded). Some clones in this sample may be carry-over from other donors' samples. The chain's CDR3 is CASSETGRAGELFF. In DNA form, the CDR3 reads TGTGCCAGCAGTGAGACAGGGCGAGCCGGGGAGCTGTTTTTT.